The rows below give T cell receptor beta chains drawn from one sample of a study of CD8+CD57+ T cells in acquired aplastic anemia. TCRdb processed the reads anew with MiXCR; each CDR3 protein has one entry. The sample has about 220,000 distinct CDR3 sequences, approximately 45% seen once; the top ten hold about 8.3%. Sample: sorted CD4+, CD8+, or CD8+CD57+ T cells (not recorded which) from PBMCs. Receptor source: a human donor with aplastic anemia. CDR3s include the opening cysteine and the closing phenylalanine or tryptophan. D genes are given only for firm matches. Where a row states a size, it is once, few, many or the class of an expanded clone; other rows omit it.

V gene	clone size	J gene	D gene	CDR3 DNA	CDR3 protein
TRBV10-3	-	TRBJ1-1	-	TGTGCCATCAGTGATTTAGTGGGCACTGAAGCTTTCTTT	CAISDLVGTEAFF
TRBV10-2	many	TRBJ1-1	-	TGCGCCAGCAGTGAGGTCTCTCCAGGGCTTAGGGCTACTGAAGCTTTCTTT	CASSEVSPGLRATEAFF
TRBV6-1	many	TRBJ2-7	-	TGTGCCAGCAGTGAGTCGCGGACAAATTACGAGCAGTACTTC	CASSESRTNYEQYF
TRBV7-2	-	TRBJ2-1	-	TGTGACAGCAGCCCATCCCTTGCGCATGAGCAGTTCTTC	CDSSPSLAHEQFF
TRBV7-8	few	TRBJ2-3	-	TGTGCCAGCAGCTCCCCCAATACGCAGTATTTT	CASSSPNTQYF
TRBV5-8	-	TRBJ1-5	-	TGTGCCAGCAGCCCCCTGACATGGGGTCTAACAAGCAATCAGCCCCAGCATTTT	CASSPLTWGLTSNQPQHF
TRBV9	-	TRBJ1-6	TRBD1	TGTGCCAGCAGCGTAGGAGATGGGACAGGGGGTTCACCCCTCCACTTT	CASSVGDGTGGSPLHF
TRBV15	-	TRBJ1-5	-	TGTGCCACCAGCAGAGAGCGGGCCGGAAGTAGCAATCAGCCCCAGCATTTT	CATSRERAGSSNQPQHF
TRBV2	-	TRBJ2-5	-	TGTGCCAGCAGGCCCCAAGGGGAGACCCAGTACTTC	CASRPQGETQYF
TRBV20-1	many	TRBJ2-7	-	TGCAGTGGCGGTGTCTACGACTCCTACGAGCAGTACTTC	CSGGVYDSYEQYF
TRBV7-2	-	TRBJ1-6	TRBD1	TGTGCCAGCAGCCACTCGGAGACAGGGTGGAATTCACCCCTCCACTTT	CASSHSETGWNSPLHF
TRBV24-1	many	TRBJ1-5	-	TGTGCCACCAGTGATTTTGCGGGACCCCAGCATTTT	CATSDFAGPQHF
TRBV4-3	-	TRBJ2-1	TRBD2	TGCGCCAGCAGCCGACTAGCGAGGGGTAGGGATGAGCAGTTCTTC	CASSRLARGRDEQFF
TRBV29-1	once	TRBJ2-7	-	TGCAGCGTTGAAAAAGGGGGAAACGAGCAGTACTTC	CSVEKGGNEQYF
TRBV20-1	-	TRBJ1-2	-	TGCAGTGCCAACGACCTAGGAGATGGCTACACCTTC	CSANDLGDGYTF
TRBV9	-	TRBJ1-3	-	TGTGCCAGCAGCGTAGAGGCCGGCCTCTCTGGAAACACCATATATTTT	CASSVEAGLSGNTIYF
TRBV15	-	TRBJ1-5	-	TGTGCCACCAGCAGTCGGAGCGGAGGTTGGGAGACCCAGCATTTT	CATSSRSGGWETQHF
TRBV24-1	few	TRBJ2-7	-	TGTGCCACCAGTGATCCGACAGCCTCCAACTCCTACGAGCAGTACTTC	CATSDPTASNSYEQYF
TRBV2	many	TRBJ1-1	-	TGTGCCAGCAGTGAAGCGGCTTCAGGGATAAACACTGAAGCTTTCTTT	CASSEAASGINTEAFF
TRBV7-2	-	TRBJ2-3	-	TGTGCCAGCAGAAGAGGGGGGGCATTACTTAACACAGATACGCAGTATTTT	CASRRGGALLNTDTQYF
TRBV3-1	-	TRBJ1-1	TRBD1	TGTGCCAGCAGACAAATAGGGGGCGCGAACACTGAAGCTTTCTTT	CASRQIGGANTEAFF
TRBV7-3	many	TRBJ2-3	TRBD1	TGTGCCAGCAGCTCCCTAGGGGGCCTAACAGATACGCAGTATTTT	CASSSLGGLTDTQYF
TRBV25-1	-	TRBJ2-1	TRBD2	TGTGCCAGCAGTGATCCGACTAGCGGGAGTGTCGAGCAGTTCTTC	CASSDPTSGSVEQFF
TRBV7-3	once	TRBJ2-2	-	TGTGCCAGCAGCTTAGATAGCGGGGAGCTGTTTTTT	CASSLDSGELFF
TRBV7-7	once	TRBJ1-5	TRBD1	TGTGCTAGCAGCTTACGAGCCCGGGACAGGGGGGAAGATCAGCCCCAGCATTTT	CASSLRARDRGEDQPQHF
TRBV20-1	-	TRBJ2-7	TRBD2	TGCAGTGCTTCGATTCGGGGGGTCTACGAGCAGTACTTC	CSASIRGVYEQYF
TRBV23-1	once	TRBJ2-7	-	TGTGCCAGCAGTCTCGACACTAGTTCCTACGAGCAGTACTTC	CASSLDTSSYEQYF
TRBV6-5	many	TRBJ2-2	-	TGTGCCAGCAGCTCCGACGGATTGAACACCGGGGAGCTGTTTTTT	CASSSDGLNTGELFF
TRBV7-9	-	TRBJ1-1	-	TGTGCCAGCAGCTTGCCCTTGGAGAACACTGAAGCTTTCTTT	CASSLPLENTEAFF
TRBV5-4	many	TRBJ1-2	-	TGTGCCAGCAGCTGGGGTTGGTCGGGGTCGGATGGCTACACCTTC	CASSWGWSGSDGYTF
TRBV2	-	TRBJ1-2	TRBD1	TGTGCCAGCAGTGCCTTCGGGACAGGGGAAGGCTACACCTTC	CASSAFGTGEGYTF
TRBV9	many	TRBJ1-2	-	TGTGCCAGCAGCGTAGAGAATAACTATGGCTACACCTTC	CASSVENNYGYTF
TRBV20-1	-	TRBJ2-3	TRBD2	TGCAGTGCTAGTAGGGCTAGCGGGGGCCGCACAGATACGCAGTATTTT	CSASRASGGRTDTQYF
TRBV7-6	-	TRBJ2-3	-	TGTGCCAGCAGAGGGAATAATGAGCAGTATTTT	CASRGNNEQYF
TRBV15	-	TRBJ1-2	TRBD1	TGTGCCACCAGCAGAGTTGGACAGGGAGGAAGCTACACCTTC	CATSRVGQGGSYTF
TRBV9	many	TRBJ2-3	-	TGTGCCAGCAGCGTAGGCGTGGGTAGCACAGATACGCAGTATTTT	CASSVGVGSTDTQYF
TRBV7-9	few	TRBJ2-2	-	TGTGCCAGCAGCTTAGGGGCGAAGGACACCGGGGAGCTGTTTTTT	CASSLGAKDTGELFF
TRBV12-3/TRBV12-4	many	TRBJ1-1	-	TGTGCCAGCAGTGTAAGTACTGAAGCTTTCTTT	CASSVSTEAFF
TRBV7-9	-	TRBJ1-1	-	TGTGCCAGCAGCTTAGGGGGCAGGGGTGAAGCTTTCTTT	CASSLGGRGEAFF
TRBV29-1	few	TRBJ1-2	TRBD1	TGCAGCGTAATGGGACAGGACTATGGCTACACCTTC	CSVMGQDYGYTF
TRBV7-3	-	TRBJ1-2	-	TGTGCCAGCAGCTTACGCGGGACCTATGGCTACACCTTC	CASSLRGTYGYTF
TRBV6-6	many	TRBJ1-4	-	TGTGCCAGCAGTCGCAACACCAATGAAAAACTGTTTTTT	CASSRNTNEKLFF
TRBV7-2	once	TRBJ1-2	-	TGTGCCAGCAGCCCAGGACAGAGAGCTAACTATGGCTACACCTTC	CASSPGQRANYGYTF
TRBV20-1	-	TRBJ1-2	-	TGCAGTGCTAGAATACAGCCCCTGGCTAACTATGGCTACACCTTC	CSARIQPLANYGYTF
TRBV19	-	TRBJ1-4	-	TGTGCCAGTAGTATCAGTTGGGAAAAACTGTTTTTT	CASSISWEKLFF
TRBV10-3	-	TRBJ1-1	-	TGTGCCGTATTACCTGAAAGTGAAGGGTACACTGAAGCTTTCTTT	CAVLPESEGYTEAFF
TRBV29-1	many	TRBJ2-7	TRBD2	TGCAGCGTCCTTTCCGGGACTACTTACGAGCAGTACTTC	CSVLSGTTYEQYF
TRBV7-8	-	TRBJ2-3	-	TGCGCCAGCAGCCAAGAACCTGAGTCGCAGTATTTT	CASSQEPESQYF
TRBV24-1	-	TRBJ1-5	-	TGTGCCAGCAGTTATCAGGGTTGGGGTCAGCCCCAGCATTTT	CASSYQGWGQPQHF
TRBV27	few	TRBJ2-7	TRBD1	TGTGCCAGCGGGACAGCCTCCTACGAGCAGTACTTC	CASGTASYEQYF
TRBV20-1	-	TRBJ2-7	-	TGCAGTGCTAGAGACCCTTCCGGGGCGGGCTACGAGCAGTACTTC	CSARDPSGAGYEQYF
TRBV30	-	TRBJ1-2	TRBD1	TGTGCCTGGAGCGCCGGGACAGGGAGCCTGGATGGCTACACCTTC	CAWSAGTGSLDGYTF
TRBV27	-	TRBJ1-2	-	TGTGCCAGCAGTTTAGGTTCGGGGAATGGGGGCTACACCTTC	CASSLGSGNGGYTF
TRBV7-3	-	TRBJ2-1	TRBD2	TGTGCCAGCAGCAGGACTAGCGGGGGGGCTGGTGAGCAGTTCTTC	CASSRTSGGAGEQFF
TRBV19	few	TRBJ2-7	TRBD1	TGTGCCAGTAGTATAGCCCCAGGGACAGGCTACGAGCAGTACTTC	CASSIAPGTGYEQYF
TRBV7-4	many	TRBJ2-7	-	TGTGCCAGCAGCTCGTGTCCCTACGAGCAGTACTTC	CASSSCPYEQYF
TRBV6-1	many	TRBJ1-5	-	TGTGCCAGCAGTGAACGGTCGAGGTATTATCAGCCCCAGCATTTT	CASSERSRYYQPQHF